These T cell receptor beta chains were read from a single sample in a study of cytomegalovirus exposure and HLA in healthy donors. The protocol was immunoSEQ multiplex PCR, while the TCRdb copy is restricted to in-frame clones and leaves out a portion. Here the sample spans about 97,000 clones, approximately 80% being singletons. The sample was PBMCs. These receptors all come from a male donor in good health and CMV-seropositive. The CDR3 runs from the conserved cysteine through the conserved F or W. D genes are given only for firm matches. The size entry is marked missing in some rows and otherwise reads once, few, many or a size class.

>NA|TRBJ2-5|NA|TRBV7-9
CASSLLGQETQYF
TGTGCCAGCAGCTTACTAGGACAAGAGACCCAGTACTTC
>NA|TRBJ1-1|NA|TRBV19
CASSIGSRRTMNTEAFF
TGTGCCAGTAGTATAGGTAGTCGACGGACTATGAACACTGAAGCTTTCTTT
>NA|TRBJ2-1|TRBD2|TRBV7-2
CASSSGLAGGEQFF
TGTGCCAGCAGCTCGGGACTAGCGGGGGGAGAGCAGTTCTTC
>NA|TRBJ1-1|TRBD1|TRBV5-1
CASSSTTGVSSEAFF
TGCGCCAGCAGTTCCACGACAGGGGTCTCCTCTGAAGCTTTCTTT
>NA|TRBJ1-2|NA|TRBV7-2
CASSPQTNSYGYTF
TGTGCCAGCAGCCCCCAGACAAACTCCTATGGCTACACCTTC
>NA|TRBJ1-2|TRBD1|TRBV6-5
CASSYGDRGLYGYTF
TGTGCCAGCAGTTACGGGGACAGGGGGCTTTATGGCTACACCTTC
>NA|TRBJ2-2|TRBD2|TRBV9
CASSSGLVGPSTGELFF
TGTGCCAGCAGCTCCGGACTAGTGGGGCCCAGCACCGGGGAGCTGTTTTTT
>NA|TRBJ1-6|NA|TRBV19
CACRDGAYNSPLHF
TGTGCCTGTAGGGATGGAGCCTATAATTCACCCCTCCACTTT
>NA|TRBJ2-2|TRBD1|TRBV30
CALGQGNTGELFF
TGTGCCTTAGGACAGGGGAACACCGGGGAGCTGTTTTTT
>NA|TRBJ1-3|TRBD1|TRBV27
CASSLSGLTGEDTIYF
TGTGCCAGCAGTTTATCGGGCTTGACAGGGGAGGACACCATATATTTT
>NA|TRBJ1-1|NA|TRBV27
CASSLTGDTEAFF
TGTGCCAGCAGTTTAACGGGGGACACTGAAGCTTTCTTT
>few|TRBJ1-1|NA|TRBV27
CASSLVENEAFF
TGTGCCAGCAGTTTGGTGGAGAATGAAGCTTTCTTT
>NA|TRBJ1-2|TRBD1|TRBV29-1
CSVEAPDRVNGYTF
TGCAGCGTTGAAGCCCCGGACAGGGTAAACGGCTACACCTTC
>few|TRBJ1-5|NA|TRBV7-2
CASSFKRDQPQHF
TGTGCCAGCAGCTTCAAAAGAGATCAGCCCCAGCATTTT
>few|TRBJ2-7|NA|TRBV9
CASSAADLYEQYF
TGTGCCAGCAGTGCGGCAGACCTCTACGAGCAGTACTTC
>NA|TRBJ2-1|NA|TRBV6-6
CASSSPGGEQFF
TGTGCCAGCAGTTCCCCCGGAGGCGAGCAGTTCTTC
>NA|TRBJ1-2|TRBD1|TRBV4-1
CASSRGQGTNYGYTF
TGCGCCAGCAGCCGCGGACAGGGCACTAACTATGGCTACACCTTC
>NA|TRBJ2-1|NA|TRBV19
CASSIGWGPSSYNEQFF
TGTGCCAGTAGTATAGGATGGGGCCCAAGCTCCTACAATGAGCAGTTCTTC
>NA|TRBJ1-6|TRBD1|TRBV2
CASSQGVNSPLHF
TGTGCCAGCAGTCAGGGGGTTAATTCACCCCTCCACTTT
>NA|TRBJ1-1|NA|TRBV7-9
CASSLNIVNTEAFF
TGTGCCAGCAGCTTAAATATCGTGAACACTGAAGCTTTCTTT
>NA|TRBJ1-1|TRBD1|TRBV5-1
CASSRDRGLEAFF
TGCGCCAGCAGCAGGGACAGGGGGCTCGAAGCTTTCTTT
>NA|TRBJ1-4|NA|TRBV6-5
CASSRSRLNEKLFF
TGTGCCAGCAGTCGAAGCAGACTCAATGAAAAACTGTTTTTT
>NA|TRBJ1-2|TRBD1|TRBV5-1
CASSQGQGYGYTF
TGCGCCAGCAGCCAAGGACAGGGGTATGGCTACACCTTC
>few|TRBJ1-1|NA|TRBV10-3
CAISESRETEAFF
TGTGCCATCAGTGAGTCTCGGGAGACTGAAGCTTTCTTT
>NA|TRBJ2-2|NA|TRBV29-1
CSVVGGGRGTGELFF
TGCAGCGTTGTCGGAGGGGGGCGGGGGACCGGGGAGCTGTTTTTT
>NA|TRBJ1-6|NA|TRBV7-6
CASSSGTYNSPLHF
TGTGCCAGCAGCTCCGGGACCTATAATTCACCCCTCCACTTT
>NA|TRBJ1-2|TRBD1|TRBV5-6
CASSLGTGVNYGYTF
TGTGCCAGCAGCTTAGGGACAGGGGTTAACTATGGCTACACCTTC
>NA|TRBJ2-1|NA|TRBV4-3
CASSPLPGDNEQFF
TGCGCCAGCAGCCCCCTCCCGGGGGACAATGAGCAGTTCTTC
>NA|TRBJ1-2|TRBD1|TRBV6-6
CASSRRTGTYGYTF
TGTGCCAGCAGCAGGAGGACAGGGACCTATGGCTACACCTTC
>NA|TRBJ2-5|NA|TRBV6-6
CASRMGGETQYF
TGTGCCAGCAGGATGGGGGGAGAGACCCAGTACTTC
>NA|TRBJ1-3|NA|TRBV27
CASSPGFGNTIYF
TGTGCCAGCAGTCCAGGGTTCGGAAACACCATATATTTT
>NA|TRBJ2-7|NA|TRBV12-5
CASGHGYEQYF
TGTGCTAGTGGCCACGGTTACGAGCAGTACTTC
>once|TRBJ1-5|TRBD1|TRBV19
CASSNPGTGRNQPQHF
TGTGCCAGTAGTAACCCCGGGACAGGGAGGAATCAGCCCCAGCATTTT
>few|TRBJ2-7|TRBD1|TRBV2
CASRDRDEQYF
TGTGCCAGCAGGGACAGGGACGAGCAGTACTTC
>few|TRBJ1-4|NA|TRBV6-5
CATSGGRNEKLFF
TGTGCCACCTCTGGAGGGCGCAATGAAAAACTGTTTTTT
>NA|TRBJ2-1|NA|TRBV6-5
CASRTDFTIYNEQFF
TGTGCCAGCAGGACAGACTTCACGATTTACAATGAGCAGTTCTTC
>once|TRBJ1-6|NA|TRBV6-6
CASGPGLSPLHF
TGTGCCAGCGGTCCGGGTCTTTCACCCCTCCACTTT
>NA|TRBJ1-5|NA|TRBV6-6
CASIRGAGTRDQPQHF
TGTGCCAGCATCCGAGGGGCGGGAACGCGGGATCAGCCCCAGCATTTT
>NA|TRBJ1-6|NA|TRBV6-5
CASSYSRGTSGSPLHF
TGTGCCAGCAGTTACTCTCGGGGGACCTCAGGTTCACCCCTCCACTTT
>NA|TRBJ1-5|NA|TRBV30
CAWSDGNPNQPQHF
TGTGCCTGGAGTGACGGGAACCCCAATCAGCCCCAGCATTTT
>NA|TRBJ1-1|NA|TRBV29-1
CSVEDKGLMNTEAFF
TGCAGCGTTGAGGACAAGGGCCTCATGAACACTGAAGCTTTCTTT
>NA|TRBJ1-2|NA|TRBV7-8
CASSSRSASDYGYTF
TGTGCCAGCAGCTCACGCTCCGCGTCCGACTATGGCTACACCTTC
>NA|TRBJ2-5|NA|TRBV5-4
CASSGTEGSQETQYF
TGTGCCAGCAGCGGGACGGAGGGGTCTCAAGAGACCCAGTACTTC
>NA|TRBJ1-4|NA|TRBV5-5
CASSLAGLNRDEKLFF
TGTGCCAGCAGCTTGGCGGGACTAAACAGGGATGAAAAACTGTTTTTT
>NA|TRBJ1-3|NA|TRBV7-8
CASSPYRVLGVINTIYF
TGTGCCAGCAGCCCCTACCGGGTCCTCGGGGTTATAAACACCATATATTTT
>NA|TRBJ1-5|NA|TRBV19
CASSGNQPQHF
TGTGCCAGTAGCGGCAATCAGCCCCAGCATTTT
>few|TRBJ1-1|TRBD1|TRBV4-1
CASSQKTGGTEAFF
TGCGCCAGCAGCCAGAAGACAGGGGGCACTGAAGCTTTCTTT